Below are 25 T cell receptor beta chains sequenced from a single sample in a study of T cells in localized non-small cell lung cancer. The method was immunoSEQ multiplex PCR; TCRdb's version includes in-frame clones alone and lacks a portion of them. This sample carries about 25,000 clones, about 91% of them seen once, and the ten largest clones take around a tenth. This sample comprised peripheral blood mononuclear cells, obtained before any cancer treatment. Receptors were obtained from a woman aged 40 to 75 with stage III lung adenocarcinoma.

The chain has TRBV25-1 and TRBJ2-1; 8 nucleotides align to TRBD2. Germline V lookup: CDR1 MGHDK, CDR2 SYGVNS. This CDR3 has 15 amino acids. The ends lost 6 bases at V and 8 bases at J; junction bases unmatched: 12. CDR3 sequence reads: CASRGSGGPQHEQFF. DNA of the CDR3: TGTGCCAGCAGGGGATCGGGGGGGCCTCAGCATGAGCAGTTCTTC.

This clone occurred a few times. The chain recombines TRBV14 with TRBJ1-1, with TRBD1 as a possible D gene (6 bases). This CDR3 is built from 15 residues. V was cut by 0 bases and J by 5 bases, with 13 bases left in between. Looked up from germline, CDR1 is SGHDN and CDR2 is FVKESK. In nucleotides, the CDR3 is TGTGCCAGCAGCCAAGAATCCCTTAGGGGGACTGAAGCTTTCTTT. Translated: CASSQESLRGTEAFF. Full variable domain (rest looked up from reference TRBV14 and TRBJ1-1): EAGVTQFPSHSVIEKGQTVTLRCDPISGHDNLYWYRRVMGKEIKFLLHFVKESKQDESGMPNNRFLAERTGGTYSTLKVQPAELEDSGVYFCASSQESLRGTEAFFGQGTRLTVV.

This chain links TRBV9 with TRBJ1-4; D not resolved. This CDR3 is built from 15 residues. CDR1 and CDR2 (germline): SGDLS, YYNGEE. Trimming removed 5 bases from V and 7 bases from J, with 18 bases in between. The CDR3 nucleotides read TGTGCCAGCAGTCGGCTGGGAGGGCTTGGTGAAAAACTGTTTTTT. This encodes CASSRLGGLGEKLFF.

The V and J genes are TRBV7-9 and TRBJ1-2; D perhaps matches TRBD1 (6 bases). Per germline, CDR1 SEHNR and CDR2 FQNEAQ (reference sequence). The V end was cut by 2 bases, the J end by 3 bases, with 10 bases between. CDR3 length equals 14 residues. The CDR3 loop is CASSLRGRDYGYTF. CDR3 nucleotide sequence: TGTGCCAGCAGCTTACGGGGGCGCGACTATGGCTACACCTTC.

This clone was counted only a few times. The chain recombines TRBV5-5 with TRBJ1-2; possible D gene TRBD1, 5 bases. V was cut by 3 bases and J by 4 bases, with 16 bases left in between. The CDR3 is made up of 15 amino acids. Germline loops: CDR1 SGHKS, CDR2 YYEKEE (reference sequence). The DNA for the CDR3 is TGTGCCAGCAGCTCCGACGCGGGGCCCTTCTATGGCTACACCTTC. This translates into CASSSDAGPFYGYTF.

The V call is TRBV5-8, the J call TRBJ2-3; 10 bases line up with TRBD2. This CDR3 has 17 residues. V lost 0 bases and J lost 4; bases outside the gene matches: 8. Germline V gives CDR1 SGHTS, CDR2 YDEGEE. The CDR3 protein is CASSLVSGGLGSDTQYF. CDR3 DNA: TGTGCCAGCAGCTTGGTTAGCGGGGGGCTAGGGTCAGATACGCAGTATTTT.

Only one count was recorded for this clone. The J gene is TRBJ2-7, the V gene TRBV19, with D possibly being TRBD1 or TRBD2 (6 bases each). CDR3 length: 13 amino acids. Deletions cut 5 bases from V and 6 bases from J, with 14 bases between. Germline loops: CDR1 LNHDA, CDR2 SQIVND (reference sequence). The CDR3 is CASSYVEGGEQYF. CDR3 in DNA: TGTGCCAGTAGTTACGTTGAGGGGGGCGAGCAGTACTTC.

V and J are TRBV10-3 and TRBJ1-1; TRBD1 aligns across 9 bases. The CDR3 extends over 11 amino acids. With V trimmed by 10 bases and J by 6 bases, 3 bases remained unmatched. CDR1 ENHRY and CDR2 SYGVKD come from the germline V gene. CDR3 in DNA: TGTGCCACCGGGACAGGGCCTGAAGCTTTCTTT. Translated: CATGTGPEAFF.

V usage is TRBV6-5 and J usage is TRBJ1-5; D gene uncertain. V lost 2 bases and J lost 4, with 9 bases in between. Germline CDR1 is MNHEY and CDR2 is SVGAGI. CDR3 length: 14 residues. The CDR3 reads CASSYRGPNQPQHF. DNA for the CDR3: TGTGCCAGCAGTTACAGAGGACCAAATCAGCCCCAGCATTTT.

V gene TRBV27 combines with J gene TRBJ2-3, with 8 bases that match TRBD2. CDR1 and CDR2 from the germline V gene are MNHEY and SMNVEV (reference sequence). The CDR3 sequence is 14 residues long. V lost 2 bases, J lost 4 bases, and 2 bases stayed unmatched. The chain's CDR3 is CASSLGGLADTQYF. Here the CDR3 DNA reads TGTGCCAGCAGTTTAGGGGGACTAGCAGATACGCAGTATTTT.

This clone was counted a single time. The chain couples TRBV10-1 to TRBJ2-1; D unresolved. CDR1 is WNHNN, CDR2 SYGVQD, per germline (reference sequence). The V end was cut by 1 base, the J end by 16 bases, with 5 bases between. The CDR3 is 9 residues long. CDR3 nucleotides: TGCGCCAGCAGTGAGTGTAGTTTCTTC. Amino acids: CASSECSFF.

The genes are TRBV29-1 and TRBJ2-3, with D tentatively TRBD2 (6 bases). The CDR3 has 14 amino acids. Germline V lookup: CDR1 SQVTM, CDR2 ANQGSEA. The germline V and J ends were trimmed by 8 bases and 0 bases, with 15 bases remaining between them. CDR3 nucleotide sequence: TGCAGCTCTGGGATAGCGGTTAGCACAGATACGCAGTATTTT. This sequence encodes CSSGIAVSTDTQYF.

The chain joins TRBV18 to TRBJ2-1; 10 bases map to TRBD1. CDR3 length: 15 amino acids. The ends lost 2 bases at V and 10 bases at J; junction bases unmatched: 8. The germline V gene has CDR1 KGHSH and CDR2 LQKENI. The CDR3 is CASSPTSQGQGEQFF. CDR3 nucleotides: TGTGCCAGCTCACCAACATCGCAGGGACAGGGGGAGCAGTTCTTC.

This clone was seen once. The chain employs TRBV27 and TRBJ2-6, with D perhaps assigned TRBD1 or TRBD2 (5 bases each). Germline loops: CDR1 MNHEY, CDR2 SMNVEV (reference sequence). The CDR3 covers 15 residues. V lost 7 bases and J 0 bases, leaving 10 bases between the germline ends. The CDR3 reads CASTRDLSGANVLTF. CDR3 bases: TGTGCCAGCACCAGGGACCTCTCTGGGGCCAACGTCCTGACTTTC. Full variable domain (rest looked up from reference TRBV27 and TRBJ2-6): EAQVTQNPRYLITVTGKKLTVTCSQNMNHEYMSWYRQDPGLGLRQIYYSMNVEVTDKGDVPEGYKVSRKEKRNFPLILESPSPNQTSLYFCASTRDLSGANVLTFGAGSRLTVL.

The chain links TRBV10-3 to TRBJ2-5, with 10 bases matching TRBD1. V trimming: 6 bases; J trimming: 3 bases; junction bases outside the gene matches: 1. This CDR3 spans 13 amino acids. Germline CDR1 ENHRY, CDR2 SYGVKD. This chain's CDR3 is CAIRGTGEETQYF. The CDR3 coding sequence is TGTGCCATCAGAGGGACAGGGGAAGAGACCCAGTACTTC.

V gene TRBV5-1 combines with J gene TRBJ2-7; 8 nucleotides agree with TRBD1. Germline CDR1 is SGHRS and CDR2 is YFSETQ. Trimming cost V 2 bases and J 1 base; bases outside gene matches: 5. The CDR3 spans 15 residues. CDR3 in DNA: TGCGCCAGCAGCTTTCGACAGGGGTCTTCCTACGAGCAGTACTTC. As protein: CASSFRQGSSYEQYF.

V and J are TRBV18 and TRBJ1-2; the match to TRBD1 covers 8 bases. Germline V lookup: CDR1 KGHSH, CDR2 LQKENI. Trimming cost V 3 bases and J 4 bases; bases outside gene matches: 1. The CDR3 totals 13 residues. DNA of the CDR3: TGTGCCAGCTCACCCGGACAGGGCTATGGCTACACCTTC. This encodes CASSPGQGYGYTF.

This chain links TRBV6-1 with TRBJ2-6; TRBD2 matches at 14 bases. Germline V CDR1 and CDR2: MNHNS, SASEGT. The ends lost 3 bases at V and 0 bases at J; junction bases unmatched: 1. This CDR3 contains 18 residues. In DNA form, the CDR3 reads TGTGCCAGCAGTGACGGACTAGCGGGGGGCTCTGGGGCCAACGTCCTGACTTTC. Translation gives CASSDGLAGGSGANVLTF.

The chain employs TRBV6-6 and TRBJ1-5, with D possibly matching TRBD1 (5 bases). V lost 5 bases, J lost 3 bases, and 14 bases lay in between. Germline CDR1 MNHNY, CDR2 SVGAGI (reference sequence). This CDR3 spans 15 amino acids. The CDR3 sequence is CASSIPHGANQPQHF. The CDR3 DNA sequence: TGTGCCAGCAGTATCCCTCACGGGGCCAATCAGCCCCAGCATTTT.

The CDR3 region is CASSSESSYNEQFF. The CDR3 coding sequence is TGTGCCAGCAGCTCGGAGAGCTCCTACAATGAGCAGTTCTTC. The genes are TRBV11-2 and TRBJ2-1; D unclear. Germline V gene sequence: CDR1 SGHAT, CDR2 FQNNGV. The ends were cut back, 4 bases at V and 0 bases at J, with 7 bases in the middle. The length of the CDR3 is 14 residues.

Only a few counts were recorded for this clone. The chain joins TRBV7-6 to TRBJ2-3, with 7 bases aligning to TRBD1. V lost 3 bases and J lost 0; bases outside the gene matches: 6. The germline V gene has CDR1 SGHVS and CDR2 FNYEAQ. This CDR3 has 16 residues. The DNA of the CDR3 is TGTGCCAGCAGCTTCGGGACAGCAACTAGCACAGATACGCAGTATTTT. It encodes CASSFGTATSTDTQYF.

The chain uses TRBV7-6 and TRBJ2-2; D tentatively fits TRBD1 or TRBD2 (5 bases each). Germline CDR1 reads SGHVS; CDR2 reads FNYEAQ. CDR3 length: 14 amino acids. V lost 1 base to trimming and J lost 3 bases, with 6 bases between them. The CDR3 DNA is TGTGCCAGCAGCTTAGGGGACCACACCGGGGAGCTGTTTTTT. Protein: CASSLGDHTGELFF.

This chain uses TRBV2 with TRBJ2-2, with a tentative D call TRBD2 (5 bases). The V and J ends lost 2 bases and 4 bases respectively, with 8 bases between them. CDR1 SNHLY and CDR2 FYNNEI come from the germline V gene. The CDR3 loop spans 14 amino acids. The CDR3 loop reads CASSESAGTGELFF. The CDR3 DNA follows: TGTGCCAGCAGTGAATCCGCGGGCACCGGGGAGCTGTTTTTT.

Written as DNA, the CDR3 is TGCGCCAGCAGCTTGGGTGGTAGCAATCAGCCCCAGCATTTT. Translating gives CASSLGGSNQPQHF. J is TRBJ1-5 and V is TRBV5-1; no clear D gene. This CDR3 is 14 amino acids long. Germline-derived CDR1 and CDR2 are SGHRS and YFSETQ. V was cut by 0 bases and J by 0 bases, with 4 bases left in between.

A single count supports this clone. The chain carries TRBV5-1 and TRBJ2-7; no clear D. Germline CDR1 reads SGHRS; CDR2 reads YFSETQ. Between the trimmed V and J ends, which lost 4 bases and 4 bases, there was a span of 12 bases. This CDR3 has 13 residues. For the CDR3, the DNA is TGCGCCAGCAGCCCCCGTGGCGAGTACGAGCAGTACTTC. Encoded protein: CASSPRGEYEQYF.